These 3 T cell receptor beta chains were all obtained from the same sample, sequenced in a study of blood T cell repertoires in COVID-19 (dated by TCRdb to 2018 to 2020). Libraries were made using the immunoSEQ multiplex PCR assay. TCRdb's version of the immuneACCESS table is confined to in-frame rearrangements and falls short of the full clone set. An unresolved V gene accounts for under half of the shortfall where checked; the remainder is of unknown origin. The sample yields about 74,000 clones; around 90% were counted once. More than 1.5% of the sample belongs to the ten largest clones. The sample taken for sequencing was peripheral blood. The receptor set was obtained from an elderly woman with active or convalescent COVID-19.

V is TRBV5-1 and J is TRBJ1-3; 7 bases fit TRBD1. CDR3 size: 17 residues. The trim removed 4 bases at V and 1 base at J, leaving 11 bases unmatched. Germline V gene data show CDR1 as SGHRS and CDR2 as YFSETQ. CDR3 sequence reads: CASSMTTGALSGNTIYF. The CDR3 bases are TGCGCCAGCAGCATGACTACAGGGGCCCTTTCTGGAAACACCATATATTTT.

The rearrangement uses TRBV5-1 and TRBJ1-4; 9 bases align to TRBD1. Looked up from germline, CDR1 is SGHRS and CDR2 is YFSETQ. This CDR3 has 15 amino acids. V trimming: 2 bases; J trimming: 3 bases; junction bases outside the gene matches: 2. Here the CDR3 DNA reads TGCGCCAGCAGCTTACAGGGGGCGGCTAATGAAAAACTGTTTTTT. Protein sequence: CASSLQGAANEKLFF.

V usage is TRBV12-3 or TRBV12-4 and J usage is TRBJ1-4, with D maybe TRBD1 (6 bases). Trimming removed 8 bases at V and 7 bases at J, with 14 bases between. This CDR3 contains 13 residues. This CDR3 reads CASQGLIGEKLFF. CDR3 DNA: TGTGCCAGCCAGGGGTTAATCGGTGAAAAACTGTTTTTT.